This TCR beta chain was captured in a study of T-cell memory formation after mild COVID-19. Deletions cut 0 bases from V and 4 bases from J, with 19 bases between. The CDR3 totals 19 residues. CDR1 and CDR2 from the germline V gene are LGHDT and YNNKEL (reference sequence). A few counts support this clonotype. Its antigen is unknown. The study, taken as a whole, reports: Clones shrinking between day 15 and 85 showed a balanced CD4/CD8 split, and those that grew later tilted toward CD4+. That cross-reactive memory joined was suggested by some responding clones appearing in pre-infection memory. The study found contracting CD4+ clones mainly in CM and EM and contracting CD8+ clones in EMRA.

TCRdb re-derived calls from the 5' RACE reads in MiXCR, one entry per CDR3 protein. The data contain a few hundred thousand distinct CDR3 sequences, around 15% of them singletons. This TCR was sampled from a man aged 18 to 35 who had mild COVID-19 (a few samples of this study predate the infection). Cell type and time point are not known. V usage is TRBV3-1 and J usage is TRBJ2-6, with D possibly TRBD1 on 6 matching bases. The specimen was PBMCs or a T cell subset sorted from them (not recorded which). The CDR3 DNA is TGTGCCAGCAGCCAAGATCGCAGGGGCGAGGGTTCCGGGGCCAACGTCCTGACTTTC. It encodes CASSQDRRGEGSGANVLTF.